This record looks at one T cell receptor (beta chain) sequence and its context. This sample is part of a study of cytotoxic CD8 clonotypes in ibrutinib-treated CLL. This CDR3 contains 20 residues. Germline assignment: CDR1 WNHNN and CDR2 SYGVQD (reference sequence). After removal of 1 base from V and 4 bases from J, the junction contained 17 bases not matched to a gene. Using immunoSEQ multiplex PCR, the repertoire was profiled, and TCRdb retains in-frame clones only, with some absent. Of some 130,000 clones listed, 70% to 90% are singletons. The source is a human donor with chronic lymphocytic leukemia. Sequenced here: PBMCs, sampled after 24 months of ibrutinib treatment. The chain has TRBV10-1 and TRBJ1-4; TRBD1 matches 8 bases. CDR3 DNA: TGCGCCAGCAGTGAGTTGCAGGTCGTACGGGCCGACAGGGGTAATGAAAAACTGTTTTTT. Its translation: CASSELQVVRADRGNEKLFF.